This TCR beta chain was sequenced in a study of patients and donors after allogeneic stem cell transplantation. The germline V gene encodes CDR1 MNHEY and CDR2 SVGEGT. Trimming left V 4 bases short and J 6 bases short, with 12 bases between. The CDR3 is made up of 14 amino acids. The table lists this clonotype with a few counts. MiXCR, run by TCRdb on the RT-PCR reads, gives a single entry per CDR3 protein. The sample comprises some 150,000 distinct CDR3 sequences, 30% to 45% of which are singletons, and 50% rests with the top ten. The sequence came from a human donor who was either an allogeneic HSCT recipient or a stem cell or donor lymphocyte infusion donor (not recorded which). It is not recorded whose cells these are; they may come from a transplant donor. Input material: blood, either unsorted or a sorted T cell fraction (not recorded which). The rearrangement joins TRBV6-2 or TRBV6-3 to TRBJ2-2; maybe TRBD1 (6 bases). The chain's CDR3 is CASSSPGTPGELFF. The CDR3 coding sequence is TGTGCCAGCAGTTCCCCCGGGACACCCGGGGAGCTGTTTTTT.